This T cell receptor (beta chain) was recovered during a study of T-cell reconstitution after alpha-beta-depleted transplantation in children listed by TCRdb under 2016. Background on the whole study: The study quantitatively tracked T-cell immune reconstitution after TCRalphabeta/CD19-depleted allogeneic hematopoietic cell transplantation in children using TCR repertoire profiling.

General findings and caveats noted by the study authors: In some patients, the high TCRbeta diversity seen at day 60 was put down to recipient T cells and intrathymic progenitors that had survived conditioning. The apparently early recovery of alphabetaT-cell counts about two months after transplant reportedly depended on only several hundred rapidly expanded clones that came from non-depleted graft cells. Hyperexpanded clone frequencies declined over subsequent months; after one year, T-cell counts and TCRbeta diversity were mostly attributed to newly produced T cells.

The library relied on PCR. The instrument was an Illumina HiSeq 2500. TCR libraries were prepared with molecular barcoding, using unique molecular identifiers to normalize TCRbeta repertoire quantification. TCRdb handled the public reads itself, with Q25 trimming in fastp and clone calling in MiXCR, and kept productive beta chains. When rows share a CDR3 protein, they turn into one entry using the most common DNA and genes. Here the sample has approximately 97,000 distinct CDR3 sequences; 7% to 8% occur a single time. The ten largest clones represent around 17% of the sample. The CDR3 measures 17 amino acids from cysteine to phenylalanine. Kept here is only the CDR3 DNA, which spans 51 bases and is read in frame from base 1. CDR1 is given as LNHNV and CDR2 as YYDKDF, both from the germline V gene (reference sequence). Germline trimming amounts to 1 base on V and 7 bases on J, with 12 as the count of junction bases outside the gene matches.

The treatment or condition label of this sample denotes: allogeneic hematopoietic cell transplantation with graft depleted of TCRalphabeta T cells and CD19 B cells. Transplant recipients were children who received TCRalphabeta/CD19-depleted allogeneic hematopoietic cell grafts. This clonotype has only a few counts. The target of this receptor is not known. No clone much larger than this one lies a single base away; base qualities are absent. The TCR sequence derives from a boy between 2 and 15 years old with acute lymphoblastic leukemia, due to receive a stem cell transplant. This receptor chain uses TRBV15 and TRBJ2-1; TRBD2 aligns with 8 central bases. Sequencing was performed on PBMCs, taken before TCRalphabeta/CD19-depleted stem cell transplant. The CDR3 in this case is CATSRVRGVAGGNEQFF. The DNA sequence follows: TGTGCCACCAGCAGAGTACGAGGGGTGGCGGGGGGAAATGAGCAGTTCTTC.